This T cell receptor (beta chain) is from a study of T-cell memory formation after mild COVID-19. Of note for this clonotype: Its antigen remains unknown.

The CDR3 runs 13 residues. Germline values: CDR1 DFQATT, CDR2 SNEGSKA (reference sequence). V was cut by 0 bases and J by 8 bases, with 13 bases left in between. Via MiXCR, TCRdb re-called the 5' RACE reads, giving one row per CDR3 protein. This sample has around 320,000 distinct CDR3 sequences, with around 15% found just once. Regarding the study as a whole: Contracting CD4+ clones sat mainly in CM and EM; CD8+ in EMRA. Balance between CD4 and CD8 was seen in clones contracting day 15 to 85, and a CD4+ lean was seen in later expanders.

J is TRBJ1-2 and V is TRBV20-1; D is unresolved. The sequence derives from a man younger than 30 who had mild COVID-19 (a few samples of this study predate the infection). Cell type and time point are not known. Specimen: PBMCs or a T cell subset sorted from them (not recorded which). This CDR3 is CSARESSFRGYTF. The CDR3 DNA follows: TGCAGTGCTAGAGAATCGTCGTTCAGGGGCTACACCTTC.